This TCR beta chain is drawn from a study of OX40 agonist ivuxolimab in advanced cancers. For the study at large: As their treatment, patients were administered ivuxolimab, an agonistic anti-OX40 (CD134) antibody.

As for this clone: Antigen specificity is unknown.

Patients with autoimmune history or systemic immunosuppression were excluded. Germline CDR1 and CDR2: SGHTA and FQGNSA. This CDR3 spans 15 amino acids. V gave up 6 bases and J gave up 2 bases; unmatched junction bases: 4. Method: immunoSEQ multiplex PCR; TCRdb's copy keeps in-frame clones and lacks some. The sample consists of over 55,000 clones, approximately 89% of them appearing once. General study findings and limits: There was clonal expansion of CD4+ and CD8+ blood T cells by week 6 at 0.1 to 3.0 mg/kg. Certain nonresponders additionally had low normalized T-cell clonal expansion.

The sequencing here drew on CD4+ or CD8+ T cells sorted from blood, taken in a trial of the OX40 agonist ivuxolimab. This chain links TRBV7-2 with TRBJ2-2, with TRBD2 matching over 9 bases. This sequence was found in an adult with an advanced solid tumor such as melanoma, head and neck, liver or kidney cancer. CDR3 in DNA: TGTGCCAGCAGTGTAGCGGGGGTCAACACCGGGGAGCTGTTTTTT. Translation: CASSVAGVNTGELFF.